The clone carrying this TCR beta chain was found a few times. V was clipped by 3 bases and J by 0 bases, with 5 bases between them. The CDR3 length is 13 residues. Germline CDR1 reads SGHAT; CDR2 reads FQDESV (reference sequence). This entry belongs to a study of CD8 T cells in Susac syndrome. Sequencing of TCR beta covered CD8+ and CD4+ T cells obtained from blood. Included as multiple sclerosis controls were treatment-naive patients who had stable or active relapsing-remitting disease. Negative magnetic isolation gave CD8+ and CD4+ cells; FACS enriched CD8+ TEMRA. An input of about 0.5 to 1 ug of RNA was subjected to reverse transcription using random hexamers. Across 54 Vbeta and 13 Jbeta, TCR beta CDR3 was amplified with immunoSEQ multiplex PCR. Each CDR3 protein gets one entry after TCRdb re-called the immunoSEQ multiplex PCR reads with MiXCR. The data hold some 100,000 distinct CDR3 sequences, with around 92% observed a single time.

This TCR was sampled from a human donor with multiple sclerosis. The chain joins TRBV11-1 to TRBJ1-1; no clear D. Sequenced: CD4+ T cells from PBMCs. The CDR3, as DNA: TGTGCCAGCAGCTTTGAATTGAACACTGAAGCTTTCTTT. This codes for CASSFELNTEAFF.